Listed below are T cell receptor beta chains from one sample, sequenced in a study of glioma-infiltrating T cells after dendritic cell vaccination. Some clones are missing from TCRdb's copy, which holds only in-frame ones; the method was immunoSEQ multiplex PCR. The sample carries over 90,000 clones, approximately 81% recorded once. Sequencing used blood, obtained before dendritic cell vaccination. The source of these receptors is a human donor with glioblastoma. The CDR3 runs from the conserved cysteine through the conserved F or W. D genes are given only for firm matches. A row's size may be missing; if present it is once, few, many or a size class.

CDR3 protein: CASSPGTGSFYEQYF
CDR3 DNA: TGTGCCAGCAGCCCAGGGACAGGGAGCTTCTACGAGCAGTACTTC
D gene: TRBD1
V gene: TRBV7-6
J gene: TRBJ2-7
clone size: -

CDR3 protein: CAISGQGDQPQHF
CDR3 DNA: TGTGCCATCTCTGGACAGGGGGATCAGCCCCAGCATTTT
D gene: TRBD1
V gene: TRBV10-3
J gene: TRBJ1-5
clone size: few

CDR3 protein: CASGLGGTEVEAFF
CDR3 DNA: TGCGCCAGCGGTTTGGGGGGGACTGAGGTTGAAGCTTTCTTT
D gene: -
V gene: TRBV5-1
J gene: TRBJ1-1
clone size: -

CDR3 protein: CASSQVRTGGPNEQYF
CDR3 DNA: TGCGCCAGCAGCCAAGTACGAACGGGAGGGCCCAACGAGCAGTACTTC
D gene: TRBD2
V gene: TRBV4-3
J gene: TRBJ2-7
clone size: -

CDR3 protein: CASSLGGRALEQYF
CDR3 DNA: TGCGCCAGCAGCTTGGGCGGGAGGGCCCTCGAGCAGTACTTC
D gene: TRBD2
V gene: TRBV4-1
J gene: TRBJ2-7
clone size: -

CDR3 protein: CASSVVGATEAFF
CDR3 DNA: TGTGCCAGCAGCGTAGTGGGGGCTACTGAAGCTTTCTTT
D gene: -
V gene: TRBV9
J gene: TRBJ1-1
clone size: -

CDR3 protein: CASSTGTSTSTDTQYF
CDR3 DNA: TGCGCCAGCAGCACCGGGACTAGCACTAGCACAGATACGCAGTATTTT
D gene: TRBD2
V gene: TRBV5-1
J gene: TRBJ2-3
clone size: once

CDR3 protein: CASSYVDREKGGYTF
CDR3 DNA: TGTGCCAGCAGTTATGTGGACAGGGAAAAGGGTGGCTACACCTTC
D gene: TRBD1
V gene: TRBV6-7
J gene: TRBJ1-2
clone size: -

CDR3 protein: CASSTTQSGTSGRATDTQYF
CDR3 DNA: TGTGCCAGCAGTACTACACAGTCCGGGACTAGCGGGAGAGCCACAGATACGCAGTATTTT
D gene: TRBD2
V gene: TRBV28
J gene: TRBJ2-3
clone size: -

CDR3 protein: CASSLEALGDEQFF
CDR3 DNA: TGTGCCAGCAGCTTAGAGGCATTGGGAGATGAGCAGTTCTTC
D gene: -
V gene: TRBV7-9
J gene: TRBJ2-1
clone size: -

CDR3 protein: CASSPTGFYGYTF
CDR3 DNA: TGTGCCAGCAGTCCGACAGGGTTCTATGGCTACACCTTC
D gene: TRBD1
V gene: TRBV27
J gene: TRBJ1-2
clone size: -

CDR3 protein: CATSTFGGVGELFF
CDR3 DNA: TGTGCCACCAGCACCTTCGGAGGTGTTGGGGAGCTGTTTTTT
D gene: -
V gene: TRBV15
J gene: TRBJ2-2
clone size: -

CDR3 protein: CASTPGGVGRFDEQYF
CDR3 DNA: TGTGCCAGCACCCCGGGGGGGGTCGGAAGATTCGACGAGCAGTACTTC
D gene: TRBD2
V gene: TRBV28
J gene: TRBJ2-7
clone size: -

CDR3 protein: CARNDRGYEQYF
CDR3 DNA: TGTGCCAGAAACGACAGGGGCTACGAGCAGTACTTC
D gene: TRBD1
V gene: TRBV6-4
J gene: TRBJ2-7
clone size: -

CDR3 protein: CASSRGQGSSYNEQFF
CDR3 DNA: TGCGCCAGCAGCAGGGGACAGGGGAGCTCCTACAATGAGCAGTTCTTC
D gene: TRBD1
V gene: TRBV5-1
J gene: TRBJ2-1
clone size: -

CDR3 protein: CASSTDMEEISYNEQFF
CDR3 DNA: TGTGCCAGCAGCACCGATATGGAGGAAATCTCCTACAATGAGCAGTTCTTC
D gene: -
V gene: TRBV11-2
J gene: TRBJ2-1
clone size: -

CDR3 protein: CASRGRTGIYGYTF
CDR3 DNA: TGTGCCAGCAGGGGACGGACAGGGATATATGGCTACACCTTC
D gene: TRBD1
V gene: TRBV2
J gene: TRBJ1-2
clone size: -

CDR3 protein: CASSQDVGTEAFF
CDR3 DNA: TGCGCCAGCAGCCAAGATGTCGGGACTGAAGCTTTCTTT
D gene: -
V gene: TRBV4-3
J gene: TRBJ1-1
clone size: -

CDR3 protein: CAIGRENTEAFF
CDR3 DNA: TGTGCCATCGGACGGGAGAACACTGAAGCTTTCTTT
D gene: -
V gene: TRBV10-3
J gene: TRBJ1-1
clone size: few

CDR3 protein: CATSRTGGGREQYF
CDR3 DNA: TGTGCCACCAGCAGAACTGGCGGGGGTCGGGAGCAGTACTTC
D gene: TRBD2
V gene: TRBV15
J gene: TRBJ2-7
clone size: -

CDR3 protein: CASSLEARGGTEAFF
CDR3 DNA: TGTGCCAGCAGCTTAGAGGCCAGAGGGGGCACTGAAGCTTTCTTT
D gene: -
V gene: TRBV7-9
J gene: TRBJ1-1
clone size: few

CDR3 protein: CASSPRQGVNTEAFF
CDR3 DNA: TGTGCCAGCTCACCACGACAGGGGGTGAACACTGAAGCTTTCTTT
D gene: TRBD1
V gene: TRBV18
J gene: TRBJ1-1
clone size: -

CDR3 protein: CASSPAWADTQYF
CDR3 DNA: TGTGCCAGCAGCCCCGCATGGGCGGATACGCAGTATTTT
D gene: -
V gene: TRBV14
J gene: TRBJ2-3
clone size: once

CDR3 protein: CASSSVPGQVWYEQYF
CDR3 DNA: TGTGCCAGCAGCTCAGTCCCGGGACAGGTTTGGTACGAGCAGTACTTC
D gene: TRBD1
V gene: TRBV7-6
J gene: TRBJ2-7
clone size: -

CDR3 protein: CASSTSGTSGYEQYF
CDR3 DNA: TGTGCCAGCAGCACTTCCGGGACTAGCGGCTACGAGCAGTACTTC
D gene: TRBD2
V gene: TRBV5-4
J gene: TRBJ2-7
clone size: few

CDR3 protein: CASSSRTSGRSDTQYF
CDR3 DNA: TGTGCCAGCAGCTCTAGGACTAGCGGGAGATCAGATACGCAGTATTTT
D gene: TRBD2
V gene: TRBV7-2
J gene: TRBJ2-3
clone size: few

CDR3 protein: CASSLAGDRSSYGYTF
CDR3 DNA: TGTGCCAGCAGCTTAGCGGGGGACAGGTCTTCCTATGGCTACACCTTC
D gene: TRBD1
V gene: TRBV7-2
J gene: TRBJ1-2
clone size: -

CDR3 protein: CASGIGETGAYNEQFF
CDR3 DNA: TGCGCCAGCGGCATCGGAGAGACAGGAGCCTACAATGAGCAGTTCTTC
D gene: -
V gene: TRBV5-1
J gene: TRBJ2-1
clone size: -

CDR3 protein: CASSLGLIMNTEAFF
CDR3 DNA: TGTGCCAGCAGCTTGGGACTTATCATGAACACTGAAGCTTTCTTT
D gene: -
V gene: TRBV7-6
J gene: TRBJ1-1
clone size: -

CDR3 protein: CASSLWGQGNYGYTF
CDR3 DNA: TGTGCCAGCAGTTTATGGGGACAGGGGAACTATGGCTACACCTTC
D gene: TRBD1
V gene: TRBV27
J gene: TRBJ1-2
clone size: -

CDR3 protein: CASSPRGDTEAFF
CDR3 DNA: TGCGCCAGCAGTCCCCGGGGGGACACTGAAGCTTTCTTT
D gene: -
V gene: TRBV5-1
J gene: TRBJ1-1
clone size: -

CDR3 protein: CASSPGLAGVLVNEQFF
CDR3 DNA: TGTGCCAGCTCACCGGGACTAGCGGGAGTCTTGGTCAATGAGCAGTTCTTC
D gene: TRBD2
V gene: TRBV18
J gene: TRBJ2-1
clone size: -

CDR3 protein: CASSIQDRMDTQYF
CDR3 DNA: TGTGCCAGCTCAATCCAGGATAGGATGGATACGCAGTATTTT
D gene: -
V gene: TRBV18
J gene: TRBJ2-3
clone size: -

CDR3 protein: CASSLGPEEYNEQFF
CDR3 DNA: TGCGCCAGCAGCTTGGGCCCTGAGGAGTACAATGAGCAGTTCTTC
D gene: -
V gene: TRBV5-1
J gene: TRBJ2-1
clone size: -

CDR3 protein: CSVRVGLGETQYF
CDR3 DNA: TGCAGCGTCAGGGTAGGATTGGGGGAGACCCAGTACTTC
D gene: -
V gene: TRBV29-1
J gene: TRBJ2-5
clone size: -